The clone carrying this TCR beta chain has more than one count but fewer than ten. The target antigen is unknown. The CDR3 is made up of 13 amino acids. The source of the sample is a study of post-analysis software for immune sequencing data. Background on the study: Patients with relapsing-remitting, secondary progressive and progressive-relapsing multiple sclerosis courses were all represented.

Researchers reported that TCR beta cDNA libraries carried unique molecular identifiers. About 500,000 cDNA molecules were obtained per 1 to 10 million input T cells. TCRdb ran MiXCR on the PCR reads and lists one entry per CDR3 protein. The table lists about 560,000 distinct CDR3 sequences, roughly two fifths of them singletons. General study results and limits: There were roughly 5 TRBV segments more frequent in patients than controls, and TRBV5-6, TRBV5-1 and TRBV20-1 were among them.

Source material: blood. This chain joins TRBV12-3 or TRBV12-4 and TRBJ2-5; D gene unclear. Near its end, the DNA agrees better with TRBJ2-7, so the J call may be wrong. This TCR came from a girl aged 10 to 17 with multiple sclerosis. The CDR3 here is CASSVGLDGEQYF. CDR3 DNA: TGTGCCAGCAGTGTGGGGTTGGATGGCGAGCAGTACTTC.